These 18 T cell receptor beta chains originate from one sample sequenced in a study. TCRdb analysed the RT-PCR reads with MiXCR anew, one entry per CDR3 protein. The sample has around 700,000 distinct CDR3 sequences; around 14% are singletons. The sequenced sample consisted of memory CD4+ T cells from blood. These receptor sequences come from a female donor in good health, serving as a healthy control.

The sample holds one count of this clonotype. This chain joins TRBV4-2 and TRBJ1-6; tentatively, D is TRBD1 (6 bases). The germline V and J ends were trimmed by 8 bases and 9 bases, with 11 bases remaining between them. The length of the CDR3 is 12 residues. Germline values: CDR1 LGHNA, CDR2 YNFKEQ. CDR3 loop: CASRDMGSPLHF. The CDR3 DNA reads as TGTGCCAGCCGGGACATGGGTTCACCCCTCCACTTT.

This clonotype was observed a few times. The CDR3 loop is CASTMRDRRNEQYF. The CDR3 coding sequence is TGTGCCAGCACCATGCGGGACCGCAGGAACGAGCAGTACTTC. This chain links TRBV7-2 with TRBJ2-7; D perhaps matches TRBD2 (6 bases). Trimming cost V 7 bases and J 5 bases, with 18 bases left between them. Germline assignment: CDR1 SGHTA and CDR2 FQGNSA. CDR3 length: 14 amino acids.

This clonotype was recorded at least ten times. The rearrangement joins TRBV12-3 or TRBV12-4 to TRBJ1-4; D not certain. Between the trimmed V and J ends, which lost 7 bases and 8 bases, there was a span of 11 bases. This CDR3 contains 12 residues. CDR3 sequence (DNA): TGTGCCAGCACCACGGTTATAGAAAAACTGTTTTTT. Translated: CASTTVIEKLFF.

This clonotype has just a few counts. The chain recombines TRBV20-1 with TRBJ2-7; 8 bases fit TRBD1. J gave up 7 bases and V 5 bases, and 10 bases lay outside the gene matches. The CDR3 runs to 13 residues. Germline CDR1 reads DFQATT; CDR2 reads SNEGSKA (reference sequence). The CDR3 DNA reads as TGCAGTGCTCCGCAGGGGGCTTTGAGGGAGCAGTACTTC. Its translation: CSAPQGALREQYF.

CDR3 residues: CATRGTGPEQYF. The CDR3 DNA reads TGTGCCACCAGGGGGACAGGGCCCGAGCAGTACTTC. The chain links TRBV24-1 to TRBJ2-7, with TRBD1 matching over 9 bases. The germline V gene encodes CDR1 KGHDR and CDR2 SFDVKD. V was pared by 7 bases and J by 6 bases, with 3 bases of the junction left unmatched. CDR3 size: 12 residues.

This clonotype was seen ten or more times. J is TRBJ2-6 and V is TRBV20-1, with 7 bases lining up with TRBD1. The CDR3 has 15 amino acids. In germline, CDR1 is DFQATT, CDR2 SNEGSKA (reference sequence). Unmatched junction bases numbered 4, after V lost 1 base and J lost 4 bases. The DNA of the CDR3 is TGCAGTGCTAGAGGGACAGGTTCAGGGGCCAACGTCCTGACTTTC. Its protein is CSARGTGSGANVLTF.

The V call is TRBV7-3, the J call TRBJ2-2; 9 bases line up with TRBD2. CDR3 size: 14 residues. CDR1 and CDR2 from the germline V gene are SGHTA and FQGTGA. V trimming: 5 bases; J trimming: 5 bases; junction bases outside the gene matches: 3. The CDR3 sequence is CASSIAGGTGELFF. Written as DNA, the CDR3 is TGTGCCAGCAGCATCGCGGGGGGGACCGGGGAGCTGTTTTTT.

To note about this clonotype: The CDR3 carries no conserved terminal phenylalanine or tryptophan, so it likely arises from a read error. The chain links TRBV20-1 to TRBJ2-3, with 7 bases that match TRBD1. CDR1 and CDR2 (germline): DFQATT, SNEGSKA (reference sequence). J was trimmed by 11 bases and V by 3 bases; bases with no gene match: 14. CDR3 length: 14 residues. DNA for the CDR3: TGCAGTGCTAGTTGGGGGACAGAGATTTACGAGCAGTATTTA. Protein sequence: CSASWGTEIYEQYL.

The V call is TRBV6-5, the J call TRBJ2-2, with 8 bases fitting TRBD2. CDR3 length equals 15 residues. J lost 6 bases, V lost 4 bases, and 7 bases had no gene match. Germline CDR1 MNHEY, CDR2 SVGAGI. CDR3 sequence (DNA): TGTGCCAGCAGTTTCAGCGGGAGAATGGCCGGGGAGCTGTTTTTT. Protein sequence: CASSFSGRMAGELFF.

V is TRBV15 and J is TRBJ2-7; 10 bases map to TRBD2. From germline, CDR1 is LNHNV and CDR2 YYDKDF (reference sequence). The CDR3 is made up of 18 amino acids. V was clipped by 0 bases and J by 1 base; unmatched bases: 9. The CDR3 coding sequence is TGTGCCACCAGCAGAGATCTCGGTCTAGCGGGGGAATCCTACGAGCAGTACTTC. Protein sequence: CATSRDLGLAGESYEQYF.

The chain has TRBV7-2 and TRBJ1-2; D might be TRBD1 (5 bases). This CDR3 region has 11 residues. Germline-derived CDR1 and CDR2 are SGHTA and FQGNSA. CDR3 coding DNA: TGTGTCGTTGACAGAAACTATGGCTACACCTTC. Translating it yields CVVDRNYGYTF.

The J gene is TRBJ2-2, the V gene TRBV6-5; 7 nucleotides match TRBD1. The CDR3 is made up of 13 amino acids. In germline, CDR1 is MNHEY, CDR2 SVGAGI. Trimming at V came to 6 bases and at J to 8 bases, leaving 6 bases not matched to a gene. This CDR3 reads CASRVQGSGELFF. CDR3 nucleotide sequence: TGTGCCAGCAGGGTACAGGGGTCGGGGGAGCTGTTTTTT.

This clonotype was observed a handful of times. The chain has TRBV28 and TRBJ2-7; possible D gene TRBD1, 5 bases. Germline V gene data show CDR1 as MDHEN and CDR2 as SYDVKM. V lost 6 bases and J lost 7, with 16 bases in between. This CDR3 contains 13 residues. As DNA, the CDR3 is TGTGCCAGCAGCGGGCAGGGCATGCAAGAGCAGTACTTC. Translating it yields CASSGQGMQEQYF.

This clonotype was seen only a few times. V usage is TRBV10-3 and J usage is TRBJ1-5; D unclear. The CDR3 contains 13 residues. In germline, CDR1 is ENHRY, CDR2 SYGVKD. The ends were cut back, 2 bases at V and 5 bases at J, with 7 bases in the middle. The CDR3 DNA reads TGTGCCATCAGTGAGGCCAGCGATCAGCCCCAGCATTTT. Protein product: CAISEASDQPQHF.

This clonotype was found many times. The chain couples TRBV9 to TRBJ2-7; D is tentatively TRBD1 or TRBD2 (6 bases each). Deletions cut 0 bases from V and 5 bases from J, with 15 bases between. The CDR3 contains 15 residues. The germline CDR1 and CDR2 sequences are SGDLS and YYNGEE. CDR3 nucleotide sequence: TGTGCCAGCAGCGTAGGACCGGGGGCGAGGGACGAGCAGTACTTC. This translates into CASSVGPGARDEQYF.

The chain has TRBV4-2 and TRBJ1-1; D remains ambiguous. V lost 1 base and J 4 bases, leaving 16 bases between the germline ends. Germline V lookup: CDR1 LGHNA, CDR2 YNFKEQ. The CDR3 contains 16 residues. CDR3 amino acids: CASSQGPGNAGTEAFF. CDR3 nucleotides: TGTGCCAGCAGCCAAGGACCGGGGAACGCGGGCACTGAAGCTTTCTTT.

This clonotype was seen a handful of times. The CDR3 here is CSARESSHSNQPQHF. CDR3 nucleotide sequence: TGCAGTGCTAGAGAATCGAGTCATAGCAATCAGCCCCAGCATTTT. The chain couples TRBV20-1 to TRBJ1-5, with D unclear. Germline CDR1 DFQATT, CDR2 SNEGSKA (reference sequence). The V gene lost 0 bases and the J gene lost 0 bases, with 9 bases spanning the gap. This CDR3 comprises 15 residues.

The rearrangement uses TRBV5-1 and TRBJ2-6, with TRBD1 matching 8 bases. Germline lookup yields CDR1 SGHRS and CDR2 YFSETQ. This CDR3 region has 18 residues. The junction had 7 bases not matched to a gene; V was cut back by 2 bases and J by 0 bases. The CDR3 DNA follows: TGCGCCAGCAGCTTAGAACAGGGGGTGAGCTCTGGGGCCAACGTCCTGACTTTC. Its translation: CASSLEQGVSSGANVLTF.